These 27 T cell receptor beta chains share one sample of origin, sequenced in a study of shared clonotypes between healthy human individuals. Terminally differentiated effector memory CD45RA+ cells were excluded by CCR7 positive selection of CD45RO-negative cells. Sequenced by immunoSEQ multiplex PCR; TCRdb stores in-frame clones only, minus some. The sample shows approximately 2,000,000 clones, about 94% of them seen only once. Sample: naive CD8+ T cells from PBMCs. These receptor sequences come from a young man in good health. Some clones in this sample may be carry-over from other donors' samples.

The genes are TRBV25-1 and TRBJ2-3, with D possibly TRBD1 on 7 matching bases. Germline loops: CDR1 MGHDK, CDR2 SYGVNS. The CDR3 loop spans 14 amino acids. The ends were cut back, 4 bases at V and 4 bases at J, with 12 bases in the middle. The CDR3 is CASSGTGEADTQYF. CDR3 bases: TGTGCCAGCAGTGGCACAGGGGAGGCAGATACGCAGTATTTT. Full variable domain (outside the CDR3, taken from reference TRBV25-1 and TRBJ2-3): EADIYQTPRYLVIGTGKKITLECSQTMGHDKMYWYQQDPGMELHLIHYSYGVNSTEKGDLSSESTVSRIRTEHFPLTLESARPSHTSQYLCASSGTGEADTQYFGPGTRLTVL.

This clone was observed a handful of times. V gene TRBV12-5 combines with J gene TRBJ1-1; D is undetermined. This CDR3 contains 12 residues. Trimming removed 7 bases from V and 4 bases from J, with 10 bases in between. Germline values: CDR1 LGHNT, CDR2 FRNRAP. The CDR3 loop reads CASALMGTEAFF. The CDR3 DNA is TGTGCTAGTGCCCTTATGGGCACTGAAGCTTTCTTT.

V gene TRBV7-9 combines with J gene TRBJ1-1, with D perhaps matching TRBD1 (5 bases). The CDR3 spans 19 residues. Per the germline V gene, CDR1 is SEHNR and CDR2 is FQNEAQ (reference sequence). V was cut by 5 bases and J by 0 bases, with 25 bases left in between. CDR3 DNA: TGTGCCAGCAGCAATGGTCCCGGGCGGGGGTATCTCCTGAACACTGAAGCTTTCTTT. This codes for CASSNGPGRGYLLNTEAFF.

The chain has TRBV7-9 and TRBJ1-2; 7 bases fit TRBD1. Germline V gene lookup returns CDR1 SEHNR and CDR2 FQNEAQ (reference sequence). This CDR3 is 15 amino acids long. V shed 5 bases and J 1 base; nucleotides not matched to a gene: 7. The CDR3 DNA is TGTGCCAGCAGCGTACCGGCAGGGGGTAACTATGGCTACACCTTC. Its translation: CASSVPAGGNYGYTF.

The J gene is TRBJ2-7, the V gene TRBV6-6; no firm D call. Germline V CDR1 and CDR2: MNHNY, SVGAGI (reference sequence). V was shortened by 4 bases and J by 0 bases, with 10 bases between the two germline ends. The CDR3 consists of 14 residues. The CDR3 sequence is CASSSPTSSYEQYF. DNA for the CDR3: TGTGCCAGCAGTTCTCCAACGAGCTCCTACGAGCAGTACTTC.

The gene calls are TRBV9 and TRBJ1-2; 10 positions match TRBD1. Germline values: CDR1 SGDLS, CDR2 YYNGEE. V dropped 4 bases and J dropped 7; count of bases not matched to a gene: 7. The CDR3 has 14 amino acids. The CDR3 sequence: CASSPIGQGVGYTF. The CDR3 nucleotides are TGTGCCAGCAGCCCAATCGGACAGGGGGTTGGCTACACCTTC.

The chain joins TRBV7-8 to TRBJ2-7; the match to TRBD1 covers 7 bases. Germline V gives CDR1 SGHVS, CDR2 FQNEAQ. After removal of 4 bases from V and 9 bases from J, the junction contained 3 bases not matched to a gene. This CDR3 has 11 amino acids. The CDR3 nucleotides read TGTGCCAGCAGCTCCCGGGACAGGCAGTACTTC. Residues: CASSSRDRQYF.

This chain connects TRBV6-5 to TRBJ2-1; 9 bases match TRBD2. Germline CDR1 is MNHEY and CDR2 is SVGAGI. The CDR3 is 13 residues long. Trimming cost V 7 bases and J 4 bases; bases outside gene matches: 2. In nucleotides, the CDR3 is TGTGCCAGCAAGCGGGAGGTATACAATGAGCAGTTCTTC. This gives the protein CASKREVYNEQFF.

The CDR3 is CASSLWRGNEAFF. CDR3 nucleotides: TGTGCCAGCAGTTTATGGCGGGGAAATGAAGCTTTCTTT. The chain combines TRBV27 with TRBJ1-1; D is uncertain. Trimming stripped 1 base from V and 7 bases from J, with 10 bases between. Germline assignment: CDR1 MNHEY and CDR2 SMNVEV (reference sequence). The CDR3 is made up of 13 amino acids.

The V call is TRBV7-6, the J call TRBJ2-3, with D perhaps matching TRBD1 or TRBD2 (5 bases each). The CDR3 runs to 15 residues. The V end was cut by 1 base, the J end by 5 bases, with 13 bases between. Germline V gives CDR1 SGHVS, CDR2 FNYEAQ. CDR3 DNA: TGTGCCAGCAGCTTAGACCGCCGGGGACGAGATACGCAGTATTTT. Its protein product is CASSLDRRGRDTQYF.

In this sample, this clone turned up once. V is TRBV28 and J is TRBJ1-2; no definite D call. Trimming removed 2 bases at V and 6 bases at J, with 10 bases between. The germline gives CDR1 MDHEN, CDR2 SYDVKM. The CDR3 is 13 amino acids. CDR3 coding DNA: TGTGCCAGCAGTTTAGCGAATTCAGATGGCTACACCTTC. Protein sequence: CASSLANSDGYTF.

This clone showed up just once. Other DNA sequences within the sample encode an identical CDR3. This chain connects TRBV28 to TRBJ2-3; D might be TRBD1 or TRBD2, each matching 5 bases. CDR1 MDHEN and CDR2 SYDVKM come from the germline V gene. Trimming cost V 3 bases and J 1 base, with 5 bases left between them. This CDR3 is built from 13 residues. The CDR3 bases are TGTGCCAGCAGTTTGGGACGCACAGATACGCAGTATTTT. This codes for CASSLGRTDTQYF. Together with reference TRBV28 and TRBJ2-3, the CDR3 gives the full variable domain: DVKVTQSSRYLVKRTGEKVFLECVQDMDHENMFWYRQDPGLGLRLIYFSYDVKMKEKGDIPEGYSVSREKKERFSLILESASTNQTSMYLCASSLGRTDTQYFGPGTRLTVL.

The chain couples TRBV4-2 to TRBJ1-1; D call uncertain. Germline loops: CDR1 LGHNA, CDR2 YNFKEQ. V lost 1 base and J lost 1, with 7 bases in between. The CDR3 is 14 amino acids. CDR3 DNA: TGTGCCAGCAGCCAAGCAGGACCGAACACTGAAGCTTTCTTT. Its protein is CASSQAGPNTEAFF.

This sequence joins TRBV9 and TRBJ2-3, with D perhaps matching TRBD2 (5 bases). Trimming left V 0 bases short and J 3 bases short, with 14 bases between. The CDR3 has 16 residues. CDR1 is SGDLS and CDR2 is YYNGEE in the germline V gene. Written as DNA, the CDR3 is TGTGCCAGCAGCGTAGGATTTTCGGGGAGAACAGATACGCAGTATTTT. Its translation: CASSVGFSGRTDTQYF. Drawing the rest from reference TRBV9 and TRBJ2-3, the complete variable domain is DSGVTQTPKHLITATGQRVTLRCSPRSGDLSVYWYQQSLDQGLQFLIQYYNGEERAKGNILERFSAQQFPDLHSELNLSSLELGDSALYFCASSVGFSGRTDTQYFGPGTRLTVL.

V gene TRBV10-3 combines with J gene TRBJ1-5; TRBD1 might be the D (6 bases). Germline loops: CDR1 ENHRY, CDR2 SYGVKD. This CDR3 contains 18 residues. The V gene lost 0 bases and the J gene lost 2 bases, with 17 bases spanning the gap. The CDR3 protein is CAISESLAGGKGNQPQHF. The CDR3 region has the DNA TGTGCCATCAGTGAGTCTCTTGCGGGGGGCAAGGGCAATCAGCCCCAGCATTTT.

In DNA, the CDR3 is TGTGCCAGCAGCTTAAAGGGTTACAATCCGATGAACACTGAAGCTTTCTTT. Its protein product is CASSLKGYNPMNTEAFF. The chain combines TRBV13 with TRBJ1-1; D unresolved. V dropped 2 bases and J dropped 0 bases, with 16 bases sitting between them. The CDR3 loop spans 17 amino acids. The V gene's germline CDR1 is PRHDT and CDR2 FYEKMQ (reference sequence).

This rearrangement joins TRBV19 to TRBJ2-1; perhaps D is TRBD1 or TRBD2 (5 bases each). CDR3 length equals 14 residues. Trimming removed 3 bases at V and 8 bases at J, with 14 bases between. Looked up from germline, CDR1 is LNHDA and CDR2 is SQIVND (reference sequence). This chain's CDR3 is CASSMSAGTHEQFF. CDR3 in DNA: TGTGCCAGTAGTATGTCGGCCGGGACCCATGAGCAGTTCTTC.

The genes are TRBV29-1 and TRBJ1-4; D unresolved. Germline values: CDR1 SQVTM, CDR2 ANQGSEA. The germline V and J ends were trimmed by 7 bases and 10 bases, with 13 bases remaining between them. This CDR3 has 11 residues. This CDR3 reads CSGKWSGKLFF. CDR3 nucleotide sequence: TGCAGCGGAAAGTGGTCGGGAAAACTGTTTTTT.

The chain has TRBV28 and TRBJ1-4, with D unresolved. Germline V CDR1 and CDR2: MDHEN, SYDVKM. The CDR3 consists of 16 residues. V lost 5 bases to trimming and J lost 0 bases, with 13 bases between them. CDR3: CASSTKSVTTNEKLFF. The CDR3 bases are TGTGCCAGCAGTACTAAATCAGTGACAACTAATGAAAAACTGTTTTTT.

This clone was counted once. V is TRBV7-9 and J is TRBJ2-5, with 9 nucleotides matching TRBD2. V trimming: 3 bases; J trimming: 5 bases; junction bases outside the gene matches: 7. The CDR3 is 15 amino acids. Germline V gives CDR1 SEHNR, CDR2 FQNEAQ (reference sequence). CDR3 protein: CASSFSLAGFETQYF. DNA for the CDR3: TGTGCCAGCAGCTTTTCCCTAGCGGGATTCGAGACCCAGTACTTC.

This rearrangement joins TRBV4-1 to TRBJ2-3, with 7 bases that match TRBD1. The CDR3 has 16 residues. Trimming took 4 bases from V and 0 from J; bases not matched to a gene: 7. Germline CDR1 and CDR2: MGHRA and YSYEKL. The DNA of the CDR3 is TGCGCCAGCAGCCCCCAAGGACAGGCTAGCACAGATACGCAGTATTTT. The encoded protein is CASSPQGQASTDTQYF.

The chain has TRBV6-6 and TRBJ1-2; 7 positions agree with TRBD1. V lost 2 bases, J lost 3 bases, and 3 bases stayed unmatched. CDR1 and CDR2 from the germline V gene are MNHNY and SVGAGI (reference sequence). The CDR3 runs 14 residues. This CDR3 is CASSYLGQDYGYTF. The CDR3 bases are TGTGCCAGCAGTTACCTTGGACAGGACTATGGCTACACCTTC.

J is TRBJ2-1 and V is TRBV7-9; D gene uncertain. Deletions cut 5 bases from V and 0 bases from J, with 14 bases between. CDR3 size: 16 residues. Germline V gives CDR1 SEHNR, CDR2 FQNEAQ (reference sequence). CDR3 DNA sequence: TGTGCCAGCAGCCCCGGGCCCCTGAGCTCCTACAATGAGCAGTTCTTC. Its translation: CASSPGPLSSYNEQFF. Full variable domain (outside the CDR3, taken from reference TRBV7-9 and TRBJ2-1): DTGVSQNPRHKITKRGQNVTFRCDPISEHNRLYWYRQTLGQGPEFLTYFQNEAQLEKSRLLSDRFSAERPKGSFSTLEIQRTEQGDSAMYLCASSPGPLSSYNEQFFGPGTRLTVL.

The genes are TRBV7-9 and TRBJ2-1, with 7 positions matching TRBD1. The CDR3 covers 15 residues. With V trimmed by 1 base and J by 4 bases, 4 bases remained unmatched. From germline, CDR1 is SEHNR and CDR2 FQNEAQ (reference sequence). This CDR3 is CASSLDRGEYNEQFF. Here the CDR3 DNA reads TGTGCCAGCAGCTTAGACAGGGGAGAATACAATGAGCAGTTCTTC. Combining the CDR3 with reference TRBV7-9 and TRBJ2-1 gives the whole variable domain DTGVSQNPRHKITKRGQNVTFRCDPISEHNRLYWYRQTLGQGPEFLTYFQNEAQLEKSRLLSDRFSAERPKGSFSTLEIQRTEQGDSAMYLCASSLDRGEYNEQFFGPGTRLTVL.

J is TRBJ2-7 and V is TRBV5-4; TRBD1 matches 8 bases. The CDR3 extends over 15 amino acids. Germline V gene sequence: CDR1 SGHNT, CDR2 YYREEE (reference sequence). The trim removed 4 bases at V and 2 bases at J, leaving 8 bases unmatched. The CDR3 loop reads CASSDEQGGPYEQYF. The CDR3 DNA reads as TGTGCCAGCAGCGATGAACAGGGGGGACCCTACGAGCAGTACTTC.

V and J are TRBV4-1 and TRBJ2-7; TRBD2 aligns across 10 bases. Per germline, CDR1 MGHRA and CDR2 YSYEKL. This CDR3 region has 14 residues. Unmatched junction bases numbered 3, after V lost 4 bases and J lost 3 bases. The CDR3, as DNA: TGCGCCAGCAGCCTCGGGACTAGCGTCTACGAGCAGTACTTC. This sequence encodes CASSLGTSVYEQYF.

The gene calls are TRBV4-1 and TRBJ2-1; D possibly matches TRBD1 or TRBD2 (5 bases each). Germline V gene data show CDR1 as MGHRA and CDR2 as YSYEKL. The CDR3 consists of 16 residues. V shed 3 bases and J shed 9 bases, with 21 bases lying between them. DNA of the CDR3: TGCGCCAGCAGCCATGATCCGGGACGGGTGTATAGTGAGCAGTTCTTC. Its protein is CASSHDPGRVYSEQFF.